This passage covers 9 T cell receptor beta chains from one sample sequenced in a study of blood T cell repertoires in COVID-19 (dated by TCRdb to 2018 to 2020). To prepare the library, the immunoSEQ multiplex PCR assay was applied. TCRdb took this table from immuneACCESS and kept in-frame rearrangements with V and J called. Such tables lack part of the clones; where checked against another copy, unresolved V genes explain under half of the gap, and the rest is unexplained. The sample data list roughly 250,000 clones, and around 83% of these were observed just once. Together, the top ten hold roughly 7% of the sample. Input material: peripheral blood. Every receptor here comes from a woman aged 45-60 years with acute or convalescent COVID-19.

The chain joins TRBV5-4 to TRBJ2-5, with 8 nucleotides matching TRBD1. The V gene end was trimmed by 9 bases and the J gene end by 4 bases; junction bases not matched to a gene: 11. Germline CDR1 and CDR2: SGHNT and YYREEE (reference sequence). The CDR3 runs to 14 residues. The CDR3 DNA follows: TGTGCCATGACGGGGACAGGTTGGGCAGAGACCCAGTACTTC. Its protein product is CAMTGTGWAETQYF.

The rearrangement links TRBV28 to TRBJ2-7, with D maybe TRBD1 (6 bases). The germline gives CDR1 MDHEN, CDR2 SYDVKM. The CDR3 has 13 residues. In DNA, the CDR3 is TGTGTTACCACTACCGGCCTGGGGGCCGAGCAGTACTTC. It translates to CVTTTGLGAEQYF.

Note on this clone: The sample carries other DNA sequences with the same CDR3. V and J are TRBV20-1 and TRBJ2-7; a possible D gene is TRBD1 (5 bases). With 2 bases removed from V and 5 bases from J, the gap between germline ends came to 7 bases. The CDR3 loop spans 11 amino acids. The germline CDR1 and CDR2 sequences are DFQATT and SNEGSKA (reference sequence). The CDR3 region has the DNA TGCAGTGCTAGATCAGGGCACGAGCAGTACTTC. Translated: CSARSGHEQYF.

As concerns this clone: One end of the junction does not line up with germline, which may come from a read error. The chain couples TRBV5-1 to TRBJ1-1, with D unclear. Germline assignment: CDR1 SGHRS and CDR2 YFSETQ. The CDR3 is 13 amino acids. CDR3 sequence: CASSSYPDTEAFF. Written as DNA, the CDR3 is TGCGCCAGCAGCTCCTACCCCGACACGGAAGCTTTCTTT.

In this sample, this clone turned up a few times. The genes are TRBV29-1 and TRBJ2-2, with D possibly TRBD1 on 5 matching bases. V shed 2 bases and J shed 0 bases, with 10 bases lying between them. From germline, CDR1 is SQVTM and CDR2 ANQGSEA. The CDR3 contains 15 residues. CDR3 nucleotide sequence: TGCAGCGTTGAAATATGGGGCCCGAACACCGGGGAGCTGTTTTTT. Its translation is CSVEIWGPNTGELFF.

The V gene is TRBV5-5, the J gene TRBJ1-5, with a weak D call TRBD1 (6 bases). The germline V gene has CDR1 SGHKS and CDR2 YYEKEE (reference sequence). The CDR3 has 13 amino acids. Trimming removed 1 base at V and 4 bases at J, with 6 bases between. CDR3 nucleotides: TGTGCCAGCAGCTTGACAGGGAATCAGCCCCAGCATTTT. Amino acids: CASSLTGNQPQHF.

The CDR3, as DNA: TGTGCCAGTAAAGACAGGGTTCGTAACTATGGCTACACCTTC. Its translation: CASKDRVRNYGYTF. The V call is TRBV19, the J call TRBJ1-2; 7 bases agree with TRBD1. Germline-derived CDR1 and CDR2 are LNHDA and SQIVND (reference sequence). This CDR3 is 14 amino acids long. The ends lost 7 bases at V and 1 base at J; junction bases unmatched: 6.

The chain carries TRBV11-3 and TRBJ2-1; 7 positions agree with TRBD2. CDR1 is SGHNT, CDR2 YENEEA, per germline. The CDR3 is 14 amino acids. V trimming: 4 bases; J trimming: 10 bases; junction bases outside the gene matches: 10. The CDR3 loop reads CASSSEGLVREQFF. In nucleotides, the CDR3 is TGTGCCAGCAGCTCGGAAGGACTAGTACGGGAGCAGTTCTTC.

The chain has TRBV5-1 and TRBJ2-7; D possibly corresponds to TRBD2 (5 bases). The CDR3 spans 14 residues. Germline V gives CDR1 SGHRS, CDR2 YFSETQ. Trimming removed 0 bases from V and 3 bases from J, with 10 bases in between. This CDR3 reads CASSLGGSGYEQYF. CDR3 coding DNA: TGCGCCAGCAGCTTGGGGGGAAGCGGCTACGAGCAGTACTTC.